One sample yielded the 15 T cell receptor beta chains listed below, sequenced in a study of T-cell reconstitution after alpha-beta-depleted transplantation in children. For TCRbeta, the library was prepared with unique molecular identifiers. TCRdb recomputed calls from the PCR reads with MiXCR, one row per CDR3 protein. The data show about 610,000 distinct CDR3 sequences, roughly a tenth seen once. The source material was PBMCs from the stem cell graft donor, sampled from the stem cell graft. Source of these receptors: a human donor who donated a stem cell graft to a child with acute myeloid leukemia.

This chain uses TRBV28 with TRBJ2-1; D might be TRBD2 (5 bases). The CDR3 totals 13 residues. With 2 bases removed from V and 9 bases from J, the gap between germline ends came to 11 bases. Germline lookup yields CDR1 MDHEN and CDR2 SYDVKM. The CDR3 sequence: CASSLGRWGEQFF. In DNA form, the CDR3 reads TGTGCCAGCAGTTTAGGGAGATGGGGTGAGCAGTTCTTC.

This clonotype occurred many times. A read error may explain this, as a much larger clone is one base away. The chain is built from TRBV7-2 and TRBJ2-1; no firm D call. Trimming left V 1 base short and J 3 bases short, with 4 bases between. The V gene's germline CDR1 is SGHTA and CDR2 FQGNSA. This CDR3 has 13 residues. This chain's CDR3 is CASSLDHYNEQFF. In nucleotides, the CDR3 is TGTGCCAGCAGCTTAGACCACTACAATGAGCAGTTCTTC.

The chain links TRBV29-1 to TRBJ1-6, with 9 bases lining up with TRBD1. The CDR3 consists of 13 residues. Germline lookup yields CDR1 SQVTM and CDR2 ANQGSEA. With V trimmed by 7 bases and J by 10 bases, 8 bases remained unmatched. CDR3 nucleotides: TGCAGCGCCCAGGGACAGGGAGGGTCACCCCTCCACTTT. Amino acids: CSAQGQGGSPLHF.

This clonotype was detected a few times. V gene TRBV7-2 combines with J gene TRBJ2-5; D tentatively reads TRBD1 or TRBD2 (6 bases each). There are 13 residues in the CDR3. Per the germline V gene, CDR1 is SGHTA and CDR2 is FQGNSA. Trimming took 7 bases from V and 5 from J, leaving 14 bases between them. This chain's CDR3 is CASKSRGRETQYF. CDR3 coding DNA: TGTGCCAGCAAAAGTAGGGGGAGGGAGACCCAGTACTTC.

J is TRBJ1-2 and V is TRBV24-1, with D unclear. There are 16 residues in the CDR3. CDR1 and CDR2 (germline): KGHDR, SFDVKD. Trimming cost V 2 bases and J 0 bases, with 12 bases left between them. CDR3 DNA sequence: TGTGCCACCAGTGATTCCGGGTCGGTATCTAACTATGGCTACACCTTC. This translates into CATSDSGSVSNYGYTF.

The V and J genes are TRBV11-2 and TRBJ2-3; TRBD2 matches 10 bases. The CDR3 is 18 amino acids. With 4 bases clipped from V and 0 bases from J, the junction kept 10 bases outside the gene matches. Per the germline V gene, CDR1 is SGHAT and CDR2 is FQNNGV. The CDR3 region has the DNA TGTGCCAGCAGCTCCTGGCCCGGGACTAGCGCTAGCACAGATACGCAGTATTTT. This translates into CASSSWPGTSASTDTQYF.

This clonotype has more than one count but fewer than ten. The chain recombines TRBV4-1 with TRBJ1-5, with TRBD1 as a possible D gene (5 bases). Per germline, CDR1 MGHRA and CDR2 YSYEKL. V lost 1 base, J lost 2 bases, and 15 bases lay in between. CDR3 length equals 17 residues. Written as DNA, the CDR3 is TGCGCCAGCAGCCAAGGTTGGGGCGATGTGGGCAATCAGCCCCAGCATTTT. It encodes CASSQGWGDVGNQPQHF.

This clonotype was seen a few times. The chain is built from TRBV6-5 and TRBJ2-1, with TRBD1 matching 9 bases. The V gene's germline CDR1 is MNHEY and CDR2 SVGAGI. The CDR3 sequence is 18 residues long. V dropped 2 bases and J dropped 4; count of bases not matched to a gene: 12. CDR3 nucleotide sequence: TGTGCCAGCAGTTACGCTACCCACCGGGACAGGGTATACAATGAGCAGTTCTTC. Protein: CASSYATHRDRVYNEQFF.

Only one count was recorded for this clonotype. The chain links TRBV2 to TRBJ2-1; 8 nucleotides agree with TRBD2. V was pared by 4 bases and J by 6 bases, with 5 bases of the junction left unmatched. This CDR3 is 14 amino acids long. In germline, CDR1 is SNHLY, CDR2 FYNNEI. The CDR3 DNA follows: TGTGCCAGCAGTGTCCGGGAGGGCATCAATGAGCAGTTCTTC. It yields the protein CASSVREGINEQFF.

This clonotype was counted a few times. The chain joins TRBV29-1 to TRBJ2-1; 9 nucleotides match TRBD1. This CDR3 spans 15 amino acids. CDR1 and CDR2 (germline): SQVTM, ANQGSEA. After removal of 8 bases from V and 8 bases from J, the junction contained 16 bases not matched to a gene. CDR3 sequence (DNA): TGCAGCCTGAAAGGAGGGACAGGGCGGGTCGATGAGCAGTTCTTC. Its translation is CSLKGGTGRVDEQFF.

The chain links TRBV7-9 to TRBJ1-1, with D hard to call. The CDR3 totals 13 residues. CDR1 is SEHNR, CDR2 FQNEAQ, per germline (reference sequence). Trimming stripped 5 bases from V and 3 bases from J, with 10 bases between. The CDR3 loop reads CASSRPRDTEAFF. Written as DNA, the CDR3 is TGTGCCAGCAGCCGGCCTAGGGACACTGAAGCTTTCTTT.

The table lists this clonotype with many counts. The chain is built from TRBV15 and TRBJ1-2; TRBD1 matches at 9 bases. This CDR3 contains 13 residues. Germline V gene lookup returns CDR1 LNHNV and CDR2 YYDKDF (reference sequence). With 6 bases clipped from V and 8 bases from J, the junction kept 7 bases outside the gene matches. The CDR3 nucleotides read TGTGCCACCAGTAATACAGGGGGCGTCGGCTACACCTTC. This translates into CATSNTGGVGYTF. The complete variable domain, with remaining parts taken from reference TRBV15 and TRBJ1-2, reads DAMVIQNPRYQVTQFGKPVTLSCSQTLNHNVMYWYQQKSSQAPKLLFHYYDKDFNNEADTPDNFQSRRPNTSFCFLDIRSPGLGDTAMYLCATSNTGGVGYTFGSGTRLTVV.

In its sample, this clonotype was seen a few times. This rearrangement joins TRBV11-2 to TRBJ1-1; the D gene is possibly TRBD1 (5 bases). The V and J ends lost 4 bases and 3 bases respectively, with 18 bases between them. Germline-derived CDR1 and CDR2 are SGHAT and FQNNGV. The CDR3 runs to 16 residues. CDR3 region: CASSSQTGPGDTEAFF. In DNA form, the CDR3 reads TGTGCCAGCAGCTCTCAGACGGGGCCCGGGGACACTGAAGCTTTCTTT. Combining the CDR3 with reference TRBV11-2 and TRBJ1-1 gives the whole variable domain EAGVAQSPRYKIIEKRQSVAFWCNPISGHATLYWYQQILGQGPKLLIQFQNNGVVDDSQLPKDRFSAERLKGVDSTLKIQPAKLEDSAVYLCASSSQTGPGDTEAFFGQGTRLTVV.

This clonotype was counted ten times or more. J is TRBJ1-2 and V is TRBV6-5; D uncertain. The germline V gene has CDR1 MNHEY and CDR2 SVGAGI. V lost 2 bases, J lost 8 bases, and 15 bases lay in between. The CDR3 is made up of 14 amino acids. The CDR3 region has the DNA TGTGCCAGCAGTTACGACGGCAGCCCAAGGGGCTACACCTTC. This encodes CASSYDGSPRGYTF.

This clonotype was found a few times. In nucleotides, the CDR3 is TGTGCCAGCAGCGTATTAGGGGGACGCAATGAGCAGTTCTTC. This translates into CASSVLGGRNEQFF. The rearrangement uses TRBV9 and TRBJ2-1; perhaps TRBD1 as D (6 bases). CDR3 size: 14 residues. Trimming removed 1 base from V and 6 bases from J, with 11 bases in between. Looked up from germline, CDR1 is SGDLS and CDR2 is YYNGEE.